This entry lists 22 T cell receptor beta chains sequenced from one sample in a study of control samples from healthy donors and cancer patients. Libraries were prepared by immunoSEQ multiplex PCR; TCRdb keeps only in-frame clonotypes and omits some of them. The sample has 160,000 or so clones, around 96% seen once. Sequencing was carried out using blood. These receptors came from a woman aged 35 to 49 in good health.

The CDR3 nucleotides read TGTGCCAGCAGCATCTCCTCAGGAAACACTGAAGCTTTCTTT. Amino acid sequence: CASSISSGNTEAFF. V gene TRBV7-8 combines with J gene TRBJ1-1; D unresolved. Looked up from germline, CDR1 is SGHVS and CDR2 is FQNEAQ. The CDR3 length is 14 residues. Trimming took off 5 bases at V and 2 bases at J, with 12 bases between the two ends. Drawing the rest from reference TRBV7-8 and TRBJ1-1, the complete variable domain is GAGVSQSPRYKVAKRGQDVALRCDPISGHVSLFWYQQALGQGPEFLTYFQNEAQLDKSGLPSDRFFAERPEGSVSTLKIQRTQQEDSAVYLCASSISSGNTEAFFGQGTRLTVV.

The CDR3 loop is CASSRGGYPQETQYF. For the CDR3, the DNA is TGCGCCAGCAGTCGGGGGGGCTACCCCCAAGAGACCCAGTACTTC. V usage is TRBV10-1 and J usage is TRBJ2-5; 8 nucleotides agree with TRBD2. Losses at the gene ends were 5 bases for V and 1 base for J; bases not matched to a gene: 6. Germline CDR1 reads WNHNN; CDR2 reads SYGVQD (reference sequence). This CDR3 is built from 15 residues.

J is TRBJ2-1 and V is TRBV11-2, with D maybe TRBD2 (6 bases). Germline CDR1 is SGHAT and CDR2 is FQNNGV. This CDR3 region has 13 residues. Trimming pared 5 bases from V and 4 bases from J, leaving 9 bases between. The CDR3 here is CASSPGTYNEQFF. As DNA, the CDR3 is TGTGCCAGCAGCCCGGGGACTTACAATGAGCAGTTCTTC.

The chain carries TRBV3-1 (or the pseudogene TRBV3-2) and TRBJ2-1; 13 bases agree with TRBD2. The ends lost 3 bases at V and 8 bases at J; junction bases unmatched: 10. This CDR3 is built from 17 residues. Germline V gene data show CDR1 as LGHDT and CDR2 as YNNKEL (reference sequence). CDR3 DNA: TGTGCCAGCAGCCATGGAAGGACTAGCGGGAGAGTTTATGAGCAGTTCTTC. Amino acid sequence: CASSHGRTSGRVYEQFF.

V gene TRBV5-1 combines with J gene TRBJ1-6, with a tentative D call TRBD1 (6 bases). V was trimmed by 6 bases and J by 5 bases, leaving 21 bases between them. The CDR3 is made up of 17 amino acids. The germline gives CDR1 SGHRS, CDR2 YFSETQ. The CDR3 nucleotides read TGCGCCAGCACCTCCTCTACGGCGGACAGTAATAATTCACCCCTCCACTTT. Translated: CASTSSTADSNNSPLHF. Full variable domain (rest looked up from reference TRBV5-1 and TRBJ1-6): KAGVTQTPRYLIKTRGQQVTLSCSPISGHRSVSWYQQTPGQGLQFLFEYFSETQRNKGNFPGRFSGRQFSNSRSEMNVSTLELGDSALYLCASTSSTADSNNSPLHFGNGTRLTVT.

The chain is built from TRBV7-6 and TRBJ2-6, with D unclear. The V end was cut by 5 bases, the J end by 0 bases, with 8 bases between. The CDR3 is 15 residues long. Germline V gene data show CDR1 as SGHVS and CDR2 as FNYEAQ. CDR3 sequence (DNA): TGTGCCAGCAGCCTCGACACCTCTGGGGCCAACGTCCTGACTTTC. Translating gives CASSLDTSGANVLTF.

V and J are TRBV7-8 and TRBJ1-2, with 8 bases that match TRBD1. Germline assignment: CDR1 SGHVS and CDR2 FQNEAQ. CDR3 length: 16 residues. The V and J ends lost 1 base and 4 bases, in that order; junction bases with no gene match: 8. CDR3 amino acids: CASSLVSPGGSYGYTF. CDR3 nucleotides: TGTGCCAGCAGCTTAGTGTCTCCAGGGGGCAGCTATGGCTACACCTTC.

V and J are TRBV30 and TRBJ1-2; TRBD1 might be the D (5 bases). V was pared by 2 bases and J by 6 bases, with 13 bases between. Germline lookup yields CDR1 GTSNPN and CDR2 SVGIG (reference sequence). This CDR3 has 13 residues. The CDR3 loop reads CAWSQGSPHGYTF. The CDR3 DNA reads TGTGCCTGGAGTCAGGGCTCTCCCCATGGCTACACCTTC.

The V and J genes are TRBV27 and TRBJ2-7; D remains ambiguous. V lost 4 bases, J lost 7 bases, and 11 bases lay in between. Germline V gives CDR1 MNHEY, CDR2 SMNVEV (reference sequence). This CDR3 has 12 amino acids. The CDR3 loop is CASSSVLREQYF. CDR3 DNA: TGTGCCAGCAGTTCGGTGCTAAGGGAGCAGTACTTC.

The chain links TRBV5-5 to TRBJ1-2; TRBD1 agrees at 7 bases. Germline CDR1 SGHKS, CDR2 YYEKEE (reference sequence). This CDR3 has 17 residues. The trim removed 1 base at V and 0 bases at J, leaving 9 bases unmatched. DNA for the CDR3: TGTGCCAGCAGCTTGAATTCCGAGGGGGCTCCTAACTATGGCTACACCTTC. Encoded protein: CASSLNSEGAPNYGYTF.

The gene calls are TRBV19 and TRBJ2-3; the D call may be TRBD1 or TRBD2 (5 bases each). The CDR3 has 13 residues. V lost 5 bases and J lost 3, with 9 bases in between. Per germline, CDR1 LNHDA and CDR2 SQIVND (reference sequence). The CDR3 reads CASSPGRTDTQYF. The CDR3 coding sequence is TGTGCCAGTAGTCCGGGACGGACAGATACGCAGTATTTT.

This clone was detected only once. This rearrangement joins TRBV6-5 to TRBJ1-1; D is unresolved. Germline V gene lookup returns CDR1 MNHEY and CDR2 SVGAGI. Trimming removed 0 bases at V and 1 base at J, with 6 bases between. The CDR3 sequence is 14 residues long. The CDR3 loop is CASSYSQPNTEAFF. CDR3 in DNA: TGTGCCAGCAGTTACTCACAGCCGAACACTGAAGCTTTCTTT.

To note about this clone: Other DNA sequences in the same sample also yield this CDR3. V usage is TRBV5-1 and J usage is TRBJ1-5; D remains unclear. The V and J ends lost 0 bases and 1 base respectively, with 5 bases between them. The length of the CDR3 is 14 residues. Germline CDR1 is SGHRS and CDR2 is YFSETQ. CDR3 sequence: CASSLAGSNQPQHF. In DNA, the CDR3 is TGCGCCAGCAGCTTGGCTGGGAGCAATCAGCCCCAGCATTTT.

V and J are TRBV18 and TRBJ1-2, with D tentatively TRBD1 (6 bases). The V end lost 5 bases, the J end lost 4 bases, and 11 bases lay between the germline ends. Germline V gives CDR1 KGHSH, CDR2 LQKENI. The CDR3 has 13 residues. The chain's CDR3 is CASSVDRTYGYTF. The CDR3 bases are TGTGCCAGCTCAGTAGACAGGACCTATGGCTACACCTTC.

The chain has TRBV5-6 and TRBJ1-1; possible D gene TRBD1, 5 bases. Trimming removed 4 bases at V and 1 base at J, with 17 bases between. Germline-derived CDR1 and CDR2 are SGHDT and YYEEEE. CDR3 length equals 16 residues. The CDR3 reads CASSLPAQGGNTEAFF. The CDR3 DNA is TGTGCCAGCAGCCTTCCCGCCCAGGGTGGGAACACTGAAGCTTTCTTT.

The CDR3 is CSVEAAGAKNEQYF. CDR3 DNA: TGCAGCGTTGAAGCCGCGGGAGCAAAGAACGAGCAGTACTTC. The chain links TRBV29-1 to TRBJ2-7, with 7 bases fitting TRBD2. Germline CDR1 reads SQVTM; CDR2 reads ANQGSEA. J was trimmed by 5 bases and V by 1 base; bases with no gene match: 8. The CDR3 has 14 amino acids.

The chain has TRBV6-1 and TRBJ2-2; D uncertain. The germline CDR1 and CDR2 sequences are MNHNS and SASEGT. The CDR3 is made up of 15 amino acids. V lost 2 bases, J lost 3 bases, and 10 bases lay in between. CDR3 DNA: TGTGCCAGCAGTGAATTAGCCCCGGACACCGGGGAGCTGTTTTTT. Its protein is CASSELAPDTGELFF.

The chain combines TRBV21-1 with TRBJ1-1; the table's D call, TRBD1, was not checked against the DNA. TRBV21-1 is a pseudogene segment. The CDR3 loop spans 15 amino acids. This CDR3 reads CASSKRGRSNTEAFF. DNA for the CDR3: TGTGCCAGCAGCAAAAGGGGTCGCAGCAACACTGAAGCTTTCTTT.

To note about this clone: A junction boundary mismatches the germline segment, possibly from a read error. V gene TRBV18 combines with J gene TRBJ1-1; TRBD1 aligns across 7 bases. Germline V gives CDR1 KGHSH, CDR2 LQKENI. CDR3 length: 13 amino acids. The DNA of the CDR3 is TGTGCCAGCTCACCCACAGGGGACACCGAAGCTTTCTTT. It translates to CASSPTGDTEAFF.

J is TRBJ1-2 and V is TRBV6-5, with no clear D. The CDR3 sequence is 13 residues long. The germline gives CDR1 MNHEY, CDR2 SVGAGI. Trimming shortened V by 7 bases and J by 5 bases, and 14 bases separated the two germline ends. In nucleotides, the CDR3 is TGTGCCAGCATGTCTCCTGAAGATTATGGCTACACCTTC. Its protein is CASMSPEDYGYTF.

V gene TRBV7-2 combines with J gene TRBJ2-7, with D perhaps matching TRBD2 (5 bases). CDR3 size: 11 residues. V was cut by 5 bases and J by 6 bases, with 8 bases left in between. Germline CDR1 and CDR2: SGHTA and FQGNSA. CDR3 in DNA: TGTGCCAGCAGCAGCGGAGGCGAGCAGTACTTC. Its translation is CASSSGGEQYF.

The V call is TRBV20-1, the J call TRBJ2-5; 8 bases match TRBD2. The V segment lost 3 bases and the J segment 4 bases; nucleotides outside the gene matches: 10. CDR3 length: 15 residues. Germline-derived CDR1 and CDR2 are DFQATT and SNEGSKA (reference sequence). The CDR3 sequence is CSASAGTSTSETQYF. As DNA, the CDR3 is TGCAGTGCTAGTGCGGGGACTAGTACTTCAGAGACCCAGTACTTC.